Following are 24 T cell receptor beta chains from one sample sequenced in a study of blood T cell repertoires in COVID-19. Sequencing used immunoSEQ multiplex PCR; TCRdb keeps in-frame clones, though not all of them. The table lists 200,000 or so clones, under 85% of them singletons. Sequencing was carried out using PBMCs or T cells enriched from blood (not recorded which). The origin of the receptors is a man between 60 and 70 years old who had recovered from COVID-19.

The chain employs TRBV19 and TRBJ2-1, with D possibly TRBD1 on 5 matching bases. Germline loops: CDR1 LNHDA, CDR2 SQIVND (reference sequence). The V end was cut by 3 bases, the J end by 7 bases, with 10 bases between. This CDR3 has 13 residues. The CDR3 region is CASSMGLVNEQFF. CDR3 bases: TGTGCCAGTAGTATGGGGCTTGTAAATGAGCAGTTCTTC.

This clone is a singleton in its sample. The V and J genes are TRBV7-3 and TRBJ1-2; perhaps TRBD1 as D (5 bases). The CDR3 sequence is 13 residues long. The V gene lost 5 bases and the J gene lost 4 bases, with 11 bases spanning the gap. CDR1 and CDR2 (germline): SGHTA, FQGTGA. CDR3 amino acids: CASSQSTAYGYTF. CDR3 nucleotide sequence: TGTGCCAGCAGCCAATCGACAGCCTATGGCTACACCTTC.

The chain has TRBV5-5 and TRBJ1-4; 7 nucleotides line up with TRBD1. Trimming removed 0 bases from V and 6 bases from J; junction bases left unmatched: 5. CDR1 and CDR2 from the germline V gene are SGHKS and YYEKEE (reference sequence). The CDR3 contains 15 residues. The CDR3 is CASSLEAGGHEKLFF. The CDR3 coding sequence is TGTGCCAGCAGCTTGGAGGCAGGGGGTCATGAAAAACTGTTTTTT.

This clone was recorded only once. The V and J genes are TRBV4-2 and TRBJ1-2, with D unresolved. Trimming pared 1 base from V and 4 bases from J, leaving 4 bases between. The CDR3 spans 12 residues. Germline lookup yields CDR1 LGHNA and CDR2 YNFKEQ. CDR3 DNA sequence: TGTGCCAGCAGCCAAGCGGGCTATGGCTACACCTTC. It yields the protein CASSQAGYGYTF.

The chain recombines TRBV3-1 (or the pseudogene TRBV3-2) with TRBJ1-3; TRBD1 agrees at 9 bases. Looked up from germline, CDR1 is LGHDT and CDR2 is YNNKEL (reference sequence). The CDR3 has 15 residues. The junction had 8 bases not matched to a gene; V was cut back by 3 bases and J by 8 bases. This CDR3 is CASSHTGGWIDTIYF. The DNA of the CDR3 is TGTGCCAGCAGCCACACAGGGGGCTGGATCGACACCATATATTTT.

This chain joins TRBV20-1 and TRBJ2-5; D is perhaps TRBD1 (6 bases). V was cut by 3 bases and J by 1 base, with 9 bases left in between. CDR3 length: 13 residues. The germline V gene encodes CDR1 DFQATT and CDR2 SNEGSKA (reference sequence). The CDR3 loop is CSASYRAQETQYF. CDR3 in DNA: TGCAGTGCTAGTTACAGGGCCCAAGAGACCCAGTACTTC.

V is TRBV18 and J is TRBJ1-3; TRBD1 matches at 9 bases. The CDR3 spans 16 residues. Losses at the gene ends were 1 base for V and 2 bases for J; bases not matched to a gene: 3. Germline CDR1 KGHSH, CDR2 LQKENI. The CDR3: CASSPLGQGAGNTIYF. The CDR3 DNA reads as TGTGCCAGCTCACCACTGGGACAGGGCGCTGGAAACACCATATATTTT.

The chain employs TRBV10-3 and TRBJ2-7; unclear D gene. Germline CDR1 ENHRY, CDR2 SYGVKD. The CDR3 sequence is 15 residues long. The V gene lost 2 bases and the J gene lost 0 bases, with 11 bases spanning the gap. The CDR3 protein is CAISEPVMSSYEQYF. The DNA for the CDR3 is TGTGCCATCAGTGAGCCGGTAATGAGCTCCTACGAGCAGTACTTC.

The chain is built from TRBV7-2 and TRBJ1-1; 8 positions match TRBD1. Germline V gene lookup returns CDR1 SGHTA and CDR2 FQGNSA. The ends lost 4 bases at V and 5 bases at J; junction bases unmatched: 12. The CDR3 is made up of 16 amino acids. The CDR3 region has the DNA TGTGCCAGCAGCTACAGCAGGGGGCGCGGTGGGACTGAAGCTTTCTTT. Amino acids: CASSYSRGRGGTEAFF.

The CDR3 here is CASSPRSDRVSYEQYF. The DNA of the CDR3 is TGTGCCAGCTCACCACGTTCCGACAGGGTATCCTACGAGCAGTACTTC. The J gene is TRBJ2-7, the V gene TRBV18; TRBD1 agrees at 7 bases. V shed 1 base and J 1 base; nucleotides not matched to a gene: 7. The germline gives CDR1 KGHSH, CDR2 LQKENI. CDR3 length: 16 residues.

V is TRBV7-9 and J is TRBJ1-2; weak D call: TRBD1 (6 bases). V dropped 4 bases and J dropped 4 bases, with 13 bases sitting between them. CDR3 size: 14 residues. Germline V gives CDR1 SEHNR, CDR2 FQNEAQ (reference sequence). Written as DNA, the CDR3 is TGTGCCAGCAGCTCAGGGGAGGGCCTCTATGGCTACACCTTC. Its translation is CASSSGEGLYGYTF.

V gene TRBV7-2 combines with J gene TRBJ1-3, with D hard to call. The CDR3 totals 14 residues. Deletions cut 4 bases from V and 1 base from J, with 8 bases between. Germline-derived CDR1 and CDR2 are SGHTA and FQGNSA. The CDR3 spells CASSSSLSGNTIYF. Written as DNA, the CDR3 is TGTGCCAGCAGCTCCTCGTTGTCTGGAAACACCATATATTTT.

The chain employs TRBV24-1 and TRBJ1-1; TRBD1 might be the D (5 bases). There are 13 residues in the CDR3. Germline V gene lookup returns CDR1 KGHDR and CDR2 SFDVKD. V was cut by 8 bases and J by 0 bases, with 9 bases left in between. CDR3 sequence reads: CATTDSMNTEAFF. CDR3 nucleotides: TGTGCCACCACCGACAGCATGAACACTGAAGCTTTCTTT.

This clone was counted only a few times. The chain recombines TRBV20-1 with TRBJ1-2; TRBD1 agrees at 10 bases. This CDR3 spans 20 amino acids. The V and J ends lost 3 bases and 4 bases, in that order; junction bases with no gene match: 23. Germline CDR1 and CDR2: DFQATT and SNEGSKA (reference sequence). The CDR3 region is CSASHSTAGTGDLLSYGYTF. The DNA for the CDR3 is TGCAGTGCTAGTCACTCCACTGCCGGGACAGGGGATTTGTTGAGCTATGGCTACACCTTC.

The chain is built from TRBV7-2 and TRBJ1-5; D is uncertain. Trimming removed 1 base at V and 6 bases at J, with 13 bases between. This CDR3 has 15 residues. Looked up from germline, CDR1 is SGHTA and CDR2 is FQGNSA. The CDR3 here is CASSLDYGSAQPQHF. In DNA, the CDR3 is TGTGCCAGCAGCTTAGATTACGGGAGCGCTCAGCCCCAGCATTTT.

This clone was detected only a few times. This CDR3 is CASSEQHNQPQHF. The CDR3 DNA is TGTGCCAGCAGTGAACAGCATAATCAGCCCCAGCATTTT. This rearrangement joins TRBV12-3 or TRBV12-4 to TRBJ1-5; no definite D call. The ends were cut back, 5 bases at V and 4 bases at J, with 9 bases in the middle. The CDR3 runs to 13 residues.

This chain uses TRBV5-5 with TRBJ2-5; tentative D call: TRBD2 (6 bases). Germline values: CDR1 SGHKS, CDR2 YYEKEE (reference sequence). The CDR3 is 16 amino acids. V lost 3 bases and J 2 bases, leaving 17 bases between the germline ends. This CDR3 is CASSWPRGSDQETQYF. As DNA, the CDR3 is TGTGCCAGCAGCTGGCCCCGGGGGAGCGATCAAGAGACCCAGTACTTC.

The chain has TRBV13 and TRBJ1-2; TRBD1 might be the D (5 bases). The CDR3 is made up of 14 amino acids. Germline V gives CDR1 PRHDT, CDR2 FYEKMQ (reference sequence). Trimming took 5 bases from V and 4 from J, leaving 14 bases between them. CDR3 sequence reads: CASSPGRGLYGYTF. CDR3 DNA sequence: TGTGCCAGCAGCCCCGGACGGGGACTCTATGGCTACACCTTC.

The chain couples TRBV5-1 to TRBJ1-1; D is uncertain. Trimming stripped 1 base from V and 9 bases from J, with 19 bases between. The CDR3 is 15 amino acids. Looked up from germline, CDR1 is SGHRS and CDR2 is YFSETQ. The CDR3 nucleotides are TGCGCCAGCAGCTTGACAGAGAGTGGGTCCCGAAAAGCTTTCTTT. Its translation is CASSLTESGSRKAFF. Complete variable domain (other parts from reference TRBV5-1 and TRBJ1-1): KAGVTQTPRYLIKTRGQQVTLSCSPISGHRSVSWYQQTPGQGLQFLFEYFSETQRNKGNFPGRFSGRQFSNSRSEMNVSTLELGDSALYLCASSLTESGSRKAFFGQGTRLTVV.

This clone came up a few times. The V gene is TRBV15, the J gene TRBJ1-1; D is perhaps TRBD1 (5 bases). The CDR3 runs 13 residues. The germline gives CDR1 LNHNV, CDR2 YYDKDF (reference sequence). V was pared by 2 bases and J by 1 base, with 5 bases between. In DNA form, the CDR3 reads TGTGCCACCAGCAGAACAGGGAACACTGAAGCTTTCTTT. Translation gives CATSRTGNTEAFF.

This rearrangement joins TRBV5-1 to TRBJ2-3; TRBD1 matches at 7 bases. The CDR3 runs 12 residues. V lost 4 bases, J lost 6 bases, and 2 bases stayed unmatched. Germline V CDR1 and CDR2: SGHRS, YFSETQ. As DNA, the CDR3 is TGCGCCAGCAGCGTACAGGGGGATACGCAGTATTTT. Translating gives CASSVQGDTQYF.

The chain combines TRBV9 with TRBJ2-1, with D possibly TRBD2 on 5 matching bases. Per germline, CDR1 SGDLS and CDR2 YYNGEE. V lost 3 bases to trimming and J lost 4 bases, with 11 bases between them. The CDR3 contains 14 residues. CDR3 region: CASSAASGYNEQFF. CDR3 nucleotides: TGTGCCAGCAGCGCCGCCTCGGGGTACAATGAGCAGTTCTTC.

The genes are TRBV6-1 and TRBJ2-2; no clear D. From germline, CDR1 is MNHNS and CDR2 SASEGT. Trimming pared 1 base from V and 5 bases from J, leaving 14 bases between. This CDR3 comprises 16 residues. CDR3 sequence: CASSEGWAVRTGELFF. The CDR3 nucleotides read TGTGCCAGCAGTGAAGGTTGGGCCGTAAGGACCGGGGAGCTGTTTTTT.

The J gene is TRBJ2-2, the V gene TRBV19, with 10 bases lining up with TRBD1. The germline V gene encodes CDR1 LNHDA and CDR2 SQIVND (reference sequence). CDR3 length: 16 amino acids. With 2 bases clipped from V and 4 bases from J, the junction kept 4 bases outside the gene matches. This chain's CDR3 is CASSIPGQGGTGELFF. Written as DNA, the CDR3 is TGTGCCAGTAGTATACCAGGACAGGGGGGCACCGGGGAGCTGTTTTTT.